This TCR beta chain was recorded in a study of blood T cells in healthy people across ages. Study results and limitations: CMV status of donors was not determined, possibly confounding expanded clonotype changes.

Isolation per sample recovered at least 6.5 million PBMCs. Regarding this clonotype: Its antigen remains unknown.

V lost 4 bases and J lost 2, with 16 bases in between. The CDR3 is 16 amino acids. CDR1 and CDR2 (germline): MDHEN, SYDVKM. The use of a sample-barcoded 5' primer and a J-beta primer mix characterized a second PCR of roughly 6 to 11 cycles. In TCRdb, the 5' RACE reads were re-called with MiXCR into one record per CDR3 protein. The sample holds 600,000 to 1,000,000 distinct CDR3 sequences, about three fifths seen once. The receptor comes from a man aged 25-45 years in good health. The rearrangement uses TRBV28 and TRBJ2-3; D possibly corresponds to TRBD1 (6 bases). Sequencing was carried out using blood. CDR3 residues: CASSSMLDRLTDTQYF. In nucleotides, the CDR3 is TGTGCCAGCAGTTCGATGTTAGACAGGCTCACAGATACGCAGTATTTT.